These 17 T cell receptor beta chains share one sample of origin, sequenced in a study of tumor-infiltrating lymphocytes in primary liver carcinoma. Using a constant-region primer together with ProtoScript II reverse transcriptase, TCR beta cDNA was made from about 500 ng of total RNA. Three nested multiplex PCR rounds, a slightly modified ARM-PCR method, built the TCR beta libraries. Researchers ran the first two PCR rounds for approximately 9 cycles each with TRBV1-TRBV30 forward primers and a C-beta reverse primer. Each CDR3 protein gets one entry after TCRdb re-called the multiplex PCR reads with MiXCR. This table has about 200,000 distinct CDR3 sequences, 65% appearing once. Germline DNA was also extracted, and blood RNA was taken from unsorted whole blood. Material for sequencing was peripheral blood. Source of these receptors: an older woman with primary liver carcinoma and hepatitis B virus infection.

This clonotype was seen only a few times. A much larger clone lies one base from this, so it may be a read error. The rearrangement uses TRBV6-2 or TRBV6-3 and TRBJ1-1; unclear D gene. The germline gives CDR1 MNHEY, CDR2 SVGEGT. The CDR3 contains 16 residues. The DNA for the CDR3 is TGTGTCAGCAGTTACTCGAGGAGGCGTCAGGACGGCGAAGCTTTCTTT. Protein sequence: CVSSYSRRRQDGEAFF.

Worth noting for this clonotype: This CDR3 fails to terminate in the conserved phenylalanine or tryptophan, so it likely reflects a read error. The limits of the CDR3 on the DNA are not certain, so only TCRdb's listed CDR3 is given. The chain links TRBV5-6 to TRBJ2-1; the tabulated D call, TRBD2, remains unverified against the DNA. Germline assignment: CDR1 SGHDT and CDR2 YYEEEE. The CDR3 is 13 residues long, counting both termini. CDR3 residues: CASSAESGLAWFS.

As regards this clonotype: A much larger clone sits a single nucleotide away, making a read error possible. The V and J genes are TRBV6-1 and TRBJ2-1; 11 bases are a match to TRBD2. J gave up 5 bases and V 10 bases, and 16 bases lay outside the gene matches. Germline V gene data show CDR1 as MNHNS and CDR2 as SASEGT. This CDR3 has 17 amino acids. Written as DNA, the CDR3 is TGTGCCAACAACCCCTGGGGAGGGACTAGCGGCCACAATGAGCAGTTCTTC. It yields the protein CANNPWGGTSGHNEQFF.

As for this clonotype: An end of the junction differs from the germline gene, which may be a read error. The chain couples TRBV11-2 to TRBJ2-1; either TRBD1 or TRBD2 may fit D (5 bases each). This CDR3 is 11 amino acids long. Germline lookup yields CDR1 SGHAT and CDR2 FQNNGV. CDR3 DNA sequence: TGTCCCAGCAGCTTAGGTCGGGACCTATTCTTC. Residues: CPSSLGRDLFF. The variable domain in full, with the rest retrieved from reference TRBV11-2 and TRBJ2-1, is EAGVAQSPRYKIIEKRQSVAFWCNPISGHATLYWYQQILGQGPKLLIQFQNNGVVDDSQLPKDRFSAERLKGVDSTLKIQPAKLEDSAVYLCPSSLGRDLFFGPGTRLTVL.

The CDR3 sequence: CASSERDTLNTEAFF. CDR3 DNA sequence: TGTGCCAGCAGTGAGAGGGACACCTTGAACACTGAAGCTTTCTTT. The chain links TRBV25-1 to TRBJ1-1; tentatively, D is TRBD1 (6 bases). This CDR3 spans 15 amino acids. Trimming took 3 bases from V and 0 from J, leaving 11 bases between them. Germline-derived CDR1 and CDR2 are MGHDK and SYGVNS. The variable domain in full, with the rest retrieved from reference TRBV25-1 and TRBJ1-1, is EADIYQTPRYLVIGTGKKITLECSQTMGHDKMYWYQQDPGMELHLIHYSYGVNSTEKGDLSSESTVSRIRTEHFPLTLESARPSHTSQYLCASSERDTLNTEAFFGQGTRLTVV.

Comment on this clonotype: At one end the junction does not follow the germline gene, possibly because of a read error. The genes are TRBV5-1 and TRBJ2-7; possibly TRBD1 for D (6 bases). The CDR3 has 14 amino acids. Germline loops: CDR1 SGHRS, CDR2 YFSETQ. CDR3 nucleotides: TGCGCCATCAGCGCCAGAGGACAGTCCTACGAGCAGTACTTC. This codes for CAISARGQSYEQYF.

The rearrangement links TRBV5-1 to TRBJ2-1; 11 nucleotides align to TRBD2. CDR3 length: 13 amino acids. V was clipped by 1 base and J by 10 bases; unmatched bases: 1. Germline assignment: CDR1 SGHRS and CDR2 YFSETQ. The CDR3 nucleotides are TGCGCCAGCAGCTTGAGGACTAGCGGGGAGCAGTTCTTC. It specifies CASSLRTSGEQFF.

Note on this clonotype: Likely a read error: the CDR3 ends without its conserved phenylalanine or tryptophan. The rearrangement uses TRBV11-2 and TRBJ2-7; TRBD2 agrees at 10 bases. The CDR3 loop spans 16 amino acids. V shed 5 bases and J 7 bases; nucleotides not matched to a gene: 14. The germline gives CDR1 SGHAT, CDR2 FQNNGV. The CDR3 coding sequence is TGTGCCAGCAGCACCCCGGGGCTAGCGGGAGAAGGGGAGCAGTACTCC. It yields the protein CASSTPGLAGEGEQYS.

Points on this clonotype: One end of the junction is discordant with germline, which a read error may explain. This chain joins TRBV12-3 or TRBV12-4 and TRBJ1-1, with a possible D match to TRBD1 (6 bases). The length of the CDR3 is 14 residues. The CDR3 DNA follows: TGTGCTAGCAGTGTTAGGGGGATGAACACTGAAGCTTTCTTT. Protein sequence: CASSVRGMNTEAFF.

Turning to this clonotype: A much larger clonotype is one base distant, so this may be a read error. The CDR3 DNA reads as TGTGCCAGCAGCCGGACGTACAATCAGCCCGAGCATTTT. Its protein is CASSRTYNQPEHF. V is TRBV12-3 or TRBV12-4 and J is TRBJ1-5; D is undetermined. CDR3 length: 13 residues.

The CDR3: CASIHADFWDTGELFF. The DNA of the CDR3 is TGTGCCAGCATCCACGCTGACTTTTGGGATACCGGGGAGCTGTTTTTT. V is TRBV11-3 and J is TRBJ2-2; D is undetermined. The germline V gene encodes CDR1 SGHNT and CDR2 YENEEA. The length of the CDR3 is 16 residues. With 7 bases removed from V and 5 bases from J, the gap between germline ends came to 20 bases.

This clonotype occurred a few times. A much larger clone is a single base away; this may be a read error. CDR3 in amino acids: CASSQLRPADTQYF. CDR3 DNA: TGCGCCAGCAGCCAATTAAGACCCGCAGATACGCAGTATTTT. The chain employs TRBV4-1 and TRBJ2-3; D is uncertain. V was trimmed by 2 bases and J by 4 bases, leaving 10 bases between them. This CDR3 comprises 14 residues. Germline V gene data show CDR1 as MGHRA and CDR2 as YSYEKL.

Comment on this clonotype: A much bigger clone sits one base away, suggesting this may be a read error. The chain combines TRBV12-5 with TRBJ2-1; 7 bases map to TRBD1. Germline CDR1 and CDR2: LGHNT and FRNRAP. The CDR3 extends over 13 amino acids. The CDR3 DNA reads TGTGCTAGTGGTTTCCCTGGACAGGCCCGGCAGCTCTTC. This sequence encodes CASGFPGQARQLF.

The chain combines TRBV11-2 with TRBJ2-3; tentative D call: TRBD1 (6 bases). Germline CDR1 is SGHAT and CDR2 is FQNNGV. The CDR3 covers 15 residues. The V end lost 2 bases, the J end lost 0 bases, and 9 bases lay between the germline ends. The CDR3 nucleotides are TGTGCCAGCAGCTTAAGCAGGGGTAGCACAGATACGCAGTATTTT. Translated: CASSLSRGSTDTQYF. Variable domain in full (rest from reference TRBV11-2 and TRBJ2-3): EAGVAQSPRYKIIEKRQSVAFWCNPISGHATLYWYQQILGQGPKLLIQFQNNGVVDDSQLPKDRFSAERLKGVDSTLKIQPAKLEDSAVYLCASSLSRGSTDTQYFGPGTRLTVL.

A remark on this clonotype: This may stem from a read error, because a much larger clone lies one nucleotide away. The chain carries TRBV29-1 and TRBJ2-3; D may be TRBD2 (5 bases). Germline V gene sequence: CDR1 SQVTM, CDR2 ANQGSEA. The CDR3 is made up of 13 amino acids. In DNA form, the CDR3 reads TGCAGCGTTGAGAGGGCCTCCACAGATATGCAGTATTTT. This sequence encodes CSVERASTDMQYF.

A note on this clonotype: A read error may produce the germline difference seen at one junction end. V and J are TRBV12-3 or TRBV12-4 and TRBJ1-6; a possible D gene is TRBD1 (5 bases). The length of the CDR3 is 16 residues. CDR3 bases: TGTGTCAGCAGTTTTGGCAGGGTCGAAAATAATTCACCCCTCCACTTT. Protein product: CVSSFGRVENNSPLHF.

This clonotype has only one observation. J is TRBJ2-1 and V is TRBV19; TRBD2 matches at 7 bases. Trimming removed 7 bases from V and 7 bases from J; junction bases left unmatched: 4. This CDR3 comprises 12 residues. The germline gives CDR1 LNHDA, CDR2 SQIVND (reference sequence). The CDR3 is CASTFSGNEQFF. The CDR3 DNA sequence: TGTGCCAGTACTTTTAGCGGGAATGAGCAGTTCTTC. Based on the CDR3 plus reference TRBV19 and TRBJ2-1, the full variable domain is DGGITQSPKYLFRKEGQNVTLSCEQNLNHDAMYWYRQDPGQGLRLIYYSQIVNDFQKGDIAEGYSVSREKKESFPLTVTSAQKNPTAFYLCASTFSGNEQFFGPGTRLTVL.